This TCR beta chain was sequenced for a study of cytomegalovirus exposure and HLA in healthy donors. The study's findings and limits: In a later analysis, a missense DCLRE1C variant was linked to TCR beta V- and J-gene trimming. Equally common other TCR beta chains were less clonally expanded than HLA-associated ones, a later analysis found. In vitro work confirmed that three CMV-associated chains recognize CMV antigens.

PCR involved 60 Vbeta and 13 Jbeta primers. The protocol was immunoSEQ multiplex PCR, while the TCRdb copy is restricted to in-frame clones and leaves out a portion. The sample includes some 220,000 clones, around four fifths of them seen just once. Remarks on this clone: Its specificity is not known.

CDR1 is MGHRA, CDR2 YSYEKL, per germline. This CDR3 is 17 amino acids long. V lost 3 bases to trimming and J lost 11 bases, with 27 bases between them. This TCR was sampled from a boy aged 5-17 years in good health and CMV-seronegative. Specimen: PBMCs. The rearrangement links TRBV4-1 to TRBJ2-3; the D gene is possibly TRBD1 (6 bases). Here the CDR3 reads CASSQRLNNRVGRVQYF. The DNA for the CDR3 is TGCGCCAGCAGCCAGAGACTTAATAACAGGGTGGGGCGGGTGCAGTATTTT.